This is a list of T cell receptor beta chains from one sample in a study of CXCR3-negative and CXCR3-positive naive CD8 T cells. TCRdb derives one entry per CDR3 protein from the 5' RACE reads, leaving out DNA. This repertoire includes 130,000 or so distinct CDR3 sequences. Sequencing used naive CXCR3+ CD8+ T cells from blood. These receptor sequences come from a human donor in good health. Some clones in this sample may be carry-over from other donors' samples. CDR3s include the opening cysteine and the closing phenylalanine or tryptophan.

TRBJ2-5,TRBV12-3/TRBV12-4,CASTTGPETQYF
TRBJ2-1,TRBV20-1,CSAPRIAGASEQFF
TRBJ2-1,TRBV6-2/TRBV6-3,CASSSGLDNNEQFF
TRBJ2-2,TRBV5-7,CASSLVGQSTGELFF
TRBJ1-3,TRBV5-5,CASSPRTARRNTIYF
TRBJ1-5,TRBV6-1,CASSLLQGEDQPQHF
TRBJ2-1,TRBV9,CASSGSSGSSYNEQFF
TRBJ1-5,TRBV12-3/TRBV12-4,CASRDRAQPQHF
TRBJ1-2,TRBV7-8,CASSSTGYYGYTF
TRBJ2-7,TRBV7-9,CASSSGGVEQYF
TRBJ2-1,TRBV7-8,CASSLIPADPNEQFF
TRBJ1-3,TRBV27,CASSLTRGSGNTIYF
TRBJ2-1,TRBV27,CASKSPSGRDEQFF
TRBJ2-7,TRBV9,CASSPSGLATTEQYF
TRBJ2-1,TRBV10-3,CAIGRGLGDNEQFF
TRBJ2-7,TRBV5-4,CASSLVLGDEQYF
TRBJ2-1,TRBV28,CASSWGGPYNEQFF
TRBJ2-7,TRBV6-1,CASTQADSEQYF
TRBJ2-7,TRBV18,CASSPPGQQGSYEQYF
TRBJ1-5,TRBV4-1,CASSQDRRGQPQHF
TRBJ1-6,TRBV23-1,CASSQDPYRSSYNSPLHF
TRBJ2-7,TRBV29-1,CSVEGAQGPLVYEQYF
TRBJ2-2,TRBV12-3/TRBV12-4,CASTGLAGVITGELFF
TRBJ2-1,TRBV5-1,CASSFWTSGKYSYNEQFF
TRBJ1-5,TRBV11-2,CASSLLRAPGQPQHF
TRBJ2-7,TRBV20-1,CSASTGGYEQYF
TRBJ1-1,TRBV29-1,CSVASRKDRAHTEAFF
TRBJ2-7,TRBV2,CASNVPKTPQGSYEQYF
TRBJ2-2,TRBV28,CASSLGLRYTGELFF
TRBJ2-1,TRBV29-1,CSVIQGDYNEQFF
TRBJ2-7,TRBV7-6,CASSLSRQGVNEQYF
TRBJ2-1,TRBV20-1,CSAGGLDSYNEQFF
TRBJ2-7,TRBV5-5,CASSPGQDALEQYF
TRBJ2-7,TRBV7-9,CASSLAIRDRGHYEQYF
TRBJ1-1,TRBV28,CASSSPSTGENTEAFF
TRBJ2-7,TRBV28,CASSSLRVGEQYF
TRBJ2-2,TRBV10-1,CASRDTPTGELFF
TRBJ2-1,TRBV5-8,CASSYGLPRGYEQFF
TRBJ2-7,TRBV7-9,CASSLVSGPYEQYF
TRBJ1-2,TRBV4-2,CASSHRGGDYGYTF
TRBJ2-2,TRBV5-5,CASSLAGQTNTGELFF
TRBJ2-7,TRBV6-5,CAAGDTYEQYF
TRBJ1-2,TRBV28,CASSPDVINYGYTF
TRBJ2-7,TRBV7-9,CASSSSGSGYEQYF
TRBJ2-5,TRBV10-3,CATPPGQGIETQYF
TRBJ1-6,TRBV15,CATSDYNSPLHF
TRBJ1-5,TRBV28,CASSPIPGNQPQHF
TRBJ2-1,TRBV5-1,CASSLWRDNEQFF